This TCR beta chain comes out of a study of CD8+ T cells in alopecia areata. The authors extracted RNA and reverse transcribed it into cDNA as the sequencing template. The table came from immunoSEQ multiplex PCR; TCRdb's copy has only in-frame clones and leaves some out. Of around 190,000 clones listed, about 65% are singletons. Documented treatment: oral pan-JAK inhibitor, 5-10 mg twice daily. Germline assignment: CDR1 LGHNA and CDR2 YSLEER. This CDR3 spans 15 amino acids. V was trimmed by 2 bases and J by 8 bases, leaving 18 bases between them. This sample comprised CD4+ T cells sorted from blood, obtained at approximately week 49, from a patient treated with tofacitinib. The genes are TRBV4-3 and TRBJ1-2; no firm D call. This receptor was obtained from a human donor with alopecia areata. The CDR3 sequence is CASSQLLLDGVGYTF. DNA of the CDR3: TGCGCCAGCAGCCAACTCCTCCTAGATGGGGTCGGCTACACCTTC.